These T cell receptor beta chains were read from a single sample in a study of spatial heterogeneity in lung cancer. TCRdb analysed the 5' RACE reads with MiXCR anew, one entry per CDR3 protein. The repertoire has over a thousand distinct CDR3 sequences, 20% to 30% of them found once; the top ten carry 20% to 25%. The sample was lung tumor tissue, taken at surgery. These receptor sequences come from a male donor with early-stage non-small cell lung cancer. Each CDR3 is given with its conserved first and last residue. A D gene is named only where the DNA matches it firmly. The listing skips clone size in some rows; elsewhere it reads once, few, many or a size class.

NA TRBJ2-2 TRBV7-2 medium-sized TGTGCCAGCAGCTTCACAGGTACCGGGGAGCTGTTTTTT CASSFTGTGELFF
NA TRBJ2-1 TRBV7-2 NA TGTGCCAGCAGCGGCGGGTCCAATGAGCAGTTCTTC CASSGGSNEQFF
NA TRBJ2-5 TRBV28 medium-sized TGTGCCAGCAGTTTGAGGGTGGGGCTGTTCCAAGAGACCCAGTACTTC CASSLRVGLFQETQYF
TRBD1 TRBJ1-1 TRBV5-6 NA TGTGCCAGCAGCCCATGGGACAGGGCGGACACTGAAGCTTTCTTT CASSPWDRADTEAFF
NA TRBJ2-7 TRBV20-1 few TGCAGTGCCCCTAAGGCCGGGAGCTCCTACGAGCAGTACTTC CSAPKAGSSYEQYF
TRBD1 TRBJ1-2 TRBV6-5 medium-sized TGTGCCAGCAGCGCAGGGGGCTACTCTGGCTACACCTTC CASSAGGYSGYTF
TRBD2 TRBJ2-1 TRBV27 many TGTGCCAGCAGAACCGGGACTAGTCCCAATGAGCAGTTCTTC CASRTGTSPNEQFF
TRBD2 TRBJ2-1 TRBV7-6 large TGTGCCAGCAGCCCACAAGAGCTAGCGGGCGTCTACAATGAGCAGTTCTTC CASSPQELAGVYNEQFF
TRBD1 TRBJ2-1 TRBV24-1 many TGTGCCACCAGTGACGAACCGGGACAGGGGTATTACAATGAGCAGTTCTTC CATSDEPGQGYYNEQFF
NA TRBJ2-2 TRBV5-1 NA TGCGCCAGCAGCCCCTTCGCGGGGACGAACACCGGGGAGCTGTTTTTT CASSPFAGTNTGELFF
TRBD1 TRBJ2-7 TRBV28 medium-sized TGTGCCAGCAGCGCCCACCGGGACAGGGTTGTCGAGCAGTACTTC CASSAHRDRVVEQYF
NA TRBJ2-3 TRBV3-1 medium-sized TGTGCCAGCAGCCAAGATAACCATGAGGGGATGGCGCAGTATTTT CASSQDNHEGMAQYF
NA TRBJ1-2 TRBV15 few TGTGCCACCAGCAGAGATCAAACCACGAAGGATGGCTACACCTTC CATSRDQTTKDGYTF
NA TRBJ2-1 TRBV7-8 large TGTGCCAGCAGCTTTTACGCGGATGAGCAGTTCTTC CASSFYADEQFF
NA TRBJ1-5 TRBV7-2 once TGTGCCAGCAGCTTAGAACAGGGTGGGGTAAATCAGCCCCAGCATTTT CASSLEQGGVNQPQHF
TRBD2 TRBJ2-3 TRBV7-9 large TGTGCCAGCAGCTTAACCGGGACTAGCGGGAGGTCAGAGGCAGATACGCAGTATTTT CASSLTGTSGRSEADTQYF
NA TRBJ2-2 TRBV30 medium-sized TGTGCCTGGAGTGTATGGGGTAACACCGGGGAGCTGTTTTTT CAWSVWGNTGELFF
TRBD2 TRBJ2-1 TRBV29-1 few TGCAGCGTTCGGAAAGCGGGGACCTACAATGAGCAGTTCTTC CSVRKAGTYNEQFF
NA TRBJ2-3 TRBV20-1 medium-sized TGCAGTGCGCCGGAGGGGGGTAACACAGATACGCAGTATTTT CSAPEGGNTDTQYF
TRBD2 TRBJ2-7 TRBV5-6 large TGTGCCAGCAGCTTGATCGGGACTAGCGGGAGGGTGAACGAGCAGTACTTC CASSLIGTSGRVNEQYF
NA TRBJ2-3 TRBV4-1 medium-sized TGCGCCAGCAGCCCCCCCGGGACAGATACGCAGTATTTT CASSPPGTDTQYF
NA TRBJ1-5 TRBV7-8 NA TGTGCCAGCACCCCGGGGGGCCTCCGCGCCGCCCGGCCCCAGCATTTT CASTPGGLRAARPQHF
TRBD1 TRBJ1-4 TRBV7-9 NA TGTGCCAGCAGCTTAAGAGGGACAGGGGGCTCAACTAATGAAAAACTGTTTTTT CASSLRGTGGSTNEKLFF
NA TRBJ2-2 TRBV7-7 NA TGTGCTAGCAGCTCCTCATCCGATGGGTCCGGGGAGCTGTTTTTT CASSSSSDGSGELFF
NA TRBJ1-2 TRBV6-1 NA TGTGCCAGCAGTGAAGCGGGGAACTATGGCTACACCTTC CASSEAGNYGYTF
NA TRBJ2-7 TRBV7-9 large TGTGCCAGCACCAACGACAACCGCTACGAGCAGTACTTC CASTNDNRYEQYF
TRBD2 TRBJ2-2 TRBV7-6 large TGTGCCAGCAGCCCCGGGACTAGCGCCGAGAGCGGGGAGCTGTTTTTT CASSPGTSAESGELFF
NA TRBJ2-3 TRBV29-1 NA TGCAGCGTCGGTGGGGGCACAGATACGCAGTATTTT CSVGGGTDTQYF
NA TRBJ2-6 TRBV7-9 few TGTGCCAGCAGCCCAACCTTCACAGCATTTAGCTCTGGGGCCAACGTCCTGACTTTC CASSPTFTAFSSGANVLTF
NA TRBJ1-1 TRBV18 NA TGTGCCAGCTCACCGGGGGCTGAAGCTTTCTTT CASSPGAEAFF
NA TRBJ2-1 TRBV4-2 NA TGTGCCAGCAGCCAAGAACTAAGCTCCTACAATGAGCAGTTCTTC CASSQELSSYNEQFF
NA TRBJ2-1 TRBV11-2 few TGTGCCAGCAGCTTAAGAGGTCTCCGGGGAGGCTCCTACAATGAGCAGTTCTTC CASSLRGLRGGSYNEQFF
TRBD2 TRBJ2-6 TRBV25-1 large TGTGCCAGCAGTGAACCGGGACTAGCGGGCACTGGGGCCAACGTCCTGACTTTC CASSEPGLAGTGANVLTF
NA TRBJ2-5 TRBV2 few TGTGCCAGCACCGGGGAAGGAAACCAAGAGACCCAGTACTTC CASTGEGNQETQYF
NA TRBJ2-2 TRBV6-2/TRBV6-3 few TGTGCCAGCAGTTACTCGACTCTGGGGCGGGACACCGGGGAGCTGTTTTTT CASSYSTLGRDTGELFF
NA TRBJ2-1 TRBV7-6 medium-sized TGTGCCAGCAGCTCCGGCTACAATGAGCAGTTCTTC CASSSGYNEQFF
NA TRBJ2-5 TRBV19 few TGTGTCACGGCGGGGACGGAGACCCAGTACTTC CVTAGTETQYF
TRBD2 TRBJ2-1 TRBV6-5 NA TGTGCCACTGGAACTAGCGGCAATGAGCAGTTCTTC CATGTSGNEQFF
TRBD1 TRBJ2-5 TRBV20-1 NA TGCAGTGCCATGGACAGGGGAGAAGAGACCCAGTACTTC CSAMDRGEETQYF
NA TRBJ2-7 TRBV7-6 NA TGTGCCAGCAGCCCGACCTATGGTCTCGACGAGCAGTACTTC CASSPTYGLDEQYF
NA TRBJ2-1 TRBV29-1 medium-sized TGCAGCGTTGAAGATCTTGGGAAAGGTAGCTCCTACAATGAGCAGTTCTTC CSVEDLGKGSSYNEQFF
TRBD2 TRBJ2-6 TRBV28 NA TGTGCCAGCAGGGGGACTAGCGGCCTCTTCCCTGGGGCCAACGTCCTGACTTTC CASRGTSGLFPGANVLTF
NA TRBJ2-3 TRBV27 NA TGTGCCAGCAGTTCCCCCCTTTCACTAGGTTCCGATACGCAGTATTTT CASSSPLSLGSDTQYF
NA TRBJ2-6 TRBV7-9 few TGTGCCAGCAGCCCAACGACAGGAATCTCTGGGGCCAACGTCCTGACTTTC CASSPTTGISGANVLTF